This T cell receptor beta chain originates from a study of monozygotic twins with inflammatory bowel disease (dated by TCRdb to the late 2010s). Regarding the complete study: The complete study included 30 or so monozygotic twin pairs: 19 IBD-discordant Danish pairs and nine German pairs, of which four were IBD-concordant and five were IBD-discordant. Within discordant pairs, disease-associated traits were sought mainly by comparing IBD patients with their genetically identical healthy co-twins. Each individual had, on average, about 151 000 unique TCRalpha sequences and 181 000 unique TCRbeta sequences available for analysis.

As regards this clonotype: What this receptor recognizes is not known.

From each donor, a roughly 2.7 ml peripheral blood sample was collected into PAXgene tubes and kept at -80 degrees C. Without any T cell sorting, total RNA was extracted from whole blood using the PAXgene blood miRNA kit on an automated QIAcube. Peripheral blood from monozygotic twin pairs, either concordant or discordant for inflammatory bowel disease, underwent deep TCRalpha and TCRbeta repertoire profiling that used unique molecular barcoding. Smoking habits were recorded for all twin pairs, and individuals were classified as current, former or never smokers. The CDR1 and CDR2 encoded by the germline V gene are SNHLY and FYNNEI. From cysteine to phenylalanine, the CDR3 is 13 amino acids long. The record lacks a DNA sequence. Library prep was done by 5' RACE. The input for every TCR library was approximately 3,500 ng of total RNA. For each sample, cDNA synthesis was carried out in eight separate reactions using SMARTScribe reverse transcriptase. Unique molecular identifiers containing a 6-nucleotide sample barcode were introduced through template switching during cDNA synthesis. TCRalpha and TCRbeta cDNA was amplified by two nested PCRs of approximately 17 and 9 cycles, with bead purification after each PCR. Before amplification, the cDNA was treated with uracil DNA-glycosylase and purified using the QIAquick PCR purification kit. The second PCR added Illumina TruSeq-compatible adapters along with sample-specific barcodes. Library quality and concentration were checked on TapeStation and Qubit, and libraries were pooled at approximately 5 ng each. Pooled libraries were sequenced on an Illumina HiSeq2500 single-index Rapid Run with 2 x 100 bp reads and custom sequencing primers. As for the authors' bioinformatics: MiGEC version 1.2.6 was used for UMI-based consensus assembly to correct PCR and sequencing errors. MiXCR version 2.1.1 was used for V(D)J alignment, clonotype assembly and CDR3 extraction. Normalisation of gene usage, clonotype sharing and MAIT/NKT TCR abundance was achieved by analysing the top 1000, 10 000 and 20 000 clonotypes per sample. Diversity was computed as the inverse Simpson index with the vegan R package after downsampling to 27 000 UMIs. Statistical testing used paired Mann-Whitney U tests on the discordant twin pairs and applied Benjamini-Hochberg correction for multiple testing. TCRdb reprocessed the sequencing reads and holds a single record per CDR3 protein sequence, with no DNA. V and J calls and clone size were set by TCRdb, not the authors. This sample's table lists roughly 170,000 distinct CDR3 sequences. The top ten clones comprise 6% to 9.5% of the sample.

General findings and caveats noted by the study authors: Repertoire similarity did not differ between concordant and discordant twins, possibly due to limited statistical power. Distinction between different T cell subtypes could not be achieved in the analysis. A decrease in TCRbeta repertoire diversity, as measured by inverse Simpson index, was observed in IBD patients compared with their healthy co-twins. No single strong signal or clonotype linked to IBD turned up in the results, so the idea that one exists was not supported. Differing immunosuppressive treatments among patients may have added background noise and inter-individual variability to the repertoires. Fewer clonotypes were shared with other individuals by IBD patients than by healthy twins, most markedly in patients showing signs of disease activity.

The TCR originated in a human donor with ulcerative colitis or Crohn's disease, or a healthy co-twin of an affected twin (not recorded which). Recombination linked TRBV2 to TRBJ2-2; TCRdb's D call of TRBD2 is untestable without DNA. Material for sequencing was blood. The CDR3 region reads CASRLRPYRELFF.